Listed below are T cell receptor beta chains from one sample, sequenced in a study of OX40 agonist ivuxolimab in advanced cancers. The table came from immunoSEQ multiplex PCR; TCRdb's copy has only in-frame clones and leaves some out. Here the sample spans around 76,000 clones, around 87% being singletons. The sequences come from CD4+ or CD8+ T cells sorted from blood, collected in a trial of the OX40 agonist ivuxolimab. All receptors derive from an adult with an advanced solid tumor such as melanoma, head and neck, liver or kidney cancer. Both conserved end residues are part of each CDR3. Each record gives: V gene, CDR3 length, J gene, D gene, CDR3 DNA, CDR3 protein. The D gene is left open where the match is weak.

V gene: TRBV9; CDR3 length: 14; J gene: TRBJ1-2; D gene: NA; CDR3 DNA: TGTGCCAGCAGCGTCTCAGACAGAGGCTATGGCTACACCTTC; CDR3 protein: CASSVSDRGYGYTF
V gene: TRBV6-1; CDR3 length: 14; J gene: TRBJ1-6; D gene: TRBD1; CDR3 DNA: TGTGCCAGCGGACAGGGGGCCTATAATTCACCCCTCCACTTT; CDR3 protein: CASGQGAYNSPLHF
V gene: TRBV30; CDR3 length: 16; J gene: TRBJ1-3; D gene: NA; CDR3 DNA: TGTGCCTGGAGTGAGAAGGGTCCCCTCTCTGGAAACACCATATATTTT; CDR3 protein: CAWSEKGPLSGNTIYF
V gene: TRBV6-5; CDR3 length: 15; J gene: TRBJ1-1; D gene: NA; CDR3 DNA: TGTGCCAGCAGTTACTCTACCAGGGTGGACACTGAAGCTTTCTTT; CDR3 protein: CASSYSTRVDTEAFF
V gene: TRBV27; CDR3 length: 15; J gene: TRBJ1-1; D gene: NA; CDR3 DNA: TGTGCCAGCAGTTCACCAGGGAGGGGGAACACTGAAGCTTTCTTT; CDR3 protein: CASSSPGRGNTEAFF
V gene: TRBV28; CDR3 length: 14; J gene: TRBJ2-5; D gene: TRBD1; CDR3 DNA: TGTGCCAGCAGTTTAACAGGGGCAGTAGAGACCCAGTACTTC; CDR3 protein: CASSLTGAVETQYF
V gene: TRBV7-2; CDR3 length: 14; J gene: TRBJ2-1; D gene: TRBD1; CDR3 DNA: TGTGCCAGCATCTCGGACAGGGGCCGGAATGAGCAGTTCTTC; CDR3 protein: CASISDRGRNEQFF
V gene: TRBV6-5; CDR3 length: 12; J gene: TRBJ2-7; D gene: NA; CDR3 DNA: TGTGCCAGCAGCACAGGGTTGGGCGAGCAGTACTTC; CDR3 protein: CASSTGLGEQYF
V gene: TRBV28; CDR3 length: 13; J gene: TRBJ1-5; D gene: NA; CDR3 DNA: TGTGCCAGCAGTAGAGGGATGAATCAGCCCCAGCATTTT; CDR3 protein: CASSRGMNQPQHF
V gene: TRBV30; CDR3 length: 17; J gene: TRBJ2-7; D gene: NA; CDR3 DNA: TGTGCCTGGAGTGTCGGGATCTTGACAGGAATCTCCTACGAGCAGTACTTC; CDR3 protein: CAWSVGILTGISYEQYF
V gene: TRBV28; CDR3 length: 13; J gene: TRBJ1-3; D gene: NA; CDR3 DNA: TGTGCCAGCACAGTCCCCTCTGGAAACACCATATATTTT; CDR3 protein: CASTVPSGNTIYF
V gene: TRBV5-6; CDR3 length: 13; J gene: TRBJ1-4; D gene: NA; CDR3 DNA: TGTGCCAGCAGCTTGAGCGGGGAAGCAAAACTGTTTTTT; CDR3 protein: CASSLSGEAKLFF
V gene: TRBV7-2; CDR3 length: 16; J gene: TRBJ1-5; D gene: NA; CDR3 DNA: TGTGCCAGCAGCTTAGTCCCTACAGGGATGGGACAGCCCCAGCATTTT; CDR3 protein: CASSLVPTGMGQPQHF
V gene: TRBV27; CDR3 length: 16; J gene: TRBJ1-6; D gene: NA; CDR3 DNA: TGTGCCAGCAGTTTACTTCCGACAAGGGTGAGGTCACCCCTCCACTTT; CDR3 protein: CASSLLPTRVRSPLHF